This paragraph covers one T cell receptor beta chain sequence. The antigen is undetermined. This sample was included in a study of cytomegalovirus exposure and HLA in healthy donors. Study-level background: Of some 400 genotyped donors, roughly 86% clustered with self-reported Caucasian donors. Findings and limits, study-wide: The listing of fewer than 200 TCR beta chains classed them as cytomegalovirus-associated. It emerged from a later analysis that several of the most significant clusters appeared to be linked to common viral pathogens.

The V gene lost 5 bases and the J gene lost 7 bases, with 9 bases spanning the gap. The CDR3 extends over 13 amino acids. Per the germline V gene, CDR1 is MNHEY and CDR2 is SVGAGI. A multiplex PCR was run with 60 Vbeta primers and 13 Jbeta primers. Only in-frame clones appear in the TCRdb table, and some are missing; sequencing was by immunoSEQ multiplex PCR. The repertoire has 90,000 to 130,000 clones, around 61% of them found once; the top ten carry about 2.2%. Source material: PBMCs. The chain is built from TRBV6-5 and TRBJ1-6, with D perhaps matching TRBD1 (5 bases). The sequence derives from a woman aged 30 to 39 in good health and CMV-seronegative. CDR3 in DNA: TGTGCCAGCAGTCGACAGCCCAATTCACCCCTCCACTTT. It specifies CASSRQPNSPLHF.